Below are 7 T cell receptor beta chains sequenced from a single sample in a study of CD8 T cells in ankylosing spondylitis. In TCRdb, the 5' RACE reads were re-called with MiXCR into one record per CDR3 protein. The sample yields about 260,000 distinct CDR3 sequences, 24% seen once. The sequencing input was blood, either unsorted or a sorted T cell fraction (not recorded which). These receptors originate from a male donor with ankylosing spondylitis or in good health (not recorded which).

The sample holds many counts of this clonotype. The chain combines TRBV4-1 with TRBJ2-1; tentative D call: TRBD1 (5 bases). The CDR3 is 18 residues long. Germline CDR1 is MGHRA and CDR2 is YSYEKL. The V gene lost 1 base and the J gene lost 0 bases, with 16 bases spanning the gap. This chain's CDR3 is CASSQVVRQSSSYNEQFF. The CDR3, as DNA: TGCGCCAGCAGCCAAGTAGTAAGACAGTCCAGCTCCTACAATGAGCAGTTCTTC.

This clonotype was picked up a small number of times. The chain carries TRBV20-1 and TRBJ2-3; 8 positions match TRBD1. Germline trimming cut 4 bases from V and 8 bases from J; bases unmatched to any gene: 14. Germline V gene data show CDR1 as DFQATT and CDR2 as SNEGSKA (reference sequence). The CDR3 is made up of 15 amino acids. Written as DNA, the CDR3 is TGCAGTGCTATACCAAGGGACAGGAGGTGGGGTACGCAGTATTTT. Translating it yields CSAIPRDRRWGTQYF.

The chain uses TRBV20-1 and TRBJ2-1; D is unclear. V was clipped by 6 bases and J by 5 bases, with 8 bases between them. The germline gives CDR1 DFQATT, CDR2 SNEGSKA (reference sequence). This CDR3 is built from 11 residues. CDR3 amino acids: CSAQKNNEQFF. The CDR3, as DNA: TGCAGTGCCCAGAAGAACAATGAGCAGTTCTTC.

In this sample, this clonotype turned up many times. The chain recombines TRBV7-9 with TRBJ1-6; unclear D gene. Trimming stripped 4 bases from V and 10 bases from J, with 14 bases between. CDR1 is SEHNR, CDR2 FQNEAQ, per germline (reference sequence). This CDR3 region has 14 residues. The CDR3 region has the DNA TGTGCCAGCAGCTCCCGGACGGGGTACTCACCCCTCCACTTT. Protein: CASSSRTGYSPLHF.

This chain joins TRBV7-2 and TRBJ2-5; 10 nucleotides agree with TRBD2. J gave up 1 base and V 7 bases, and 3 bases lay outside the gene matches. The germline V gene encodes CDR1 SGHTA and CDR2 FQGNSA. The CDR3 has 14 residues. This CDR3 reads CASNKRGGQETQYF. In nucleotides, the CDR3 is TGTGCCAGCAACAAGCGGGGGGGCCAAGAGACCCAGTACTTC. The full variable domain, its missing parts supplied by reference TRBV7-2 and TRBJ2-5, is GAGVSQSPSNKVTEKGKDVELRCDPISGHTALYWYRQSLGQGLEFLIYFQGNSAPDKSGLPSDRFSAERTGGSVSTLTIQRTQQEDSAVYLCASNKRGGQETQYFGPGTRLLVL.

The chain couples TRBV15 to TRBJ2-1; D might be TRBD2 (6 bases). Germline V gene data show CDR1 as LNHNV and CDR2 as YYDKDF (reference sequence). The CDR3 is 13 amino acids. Trimming stripped 5 bases from V and 9 bases from J, with 14 bases between. The CDR3 nucleotides read TGTGCCACCAGCCGTGGGGGGATTGCTGAGCAGTTCTTC. This gives the protein CATSRGGIAEQFF. The complete variable domain, with remaining parts taken from reference TRBV15 and TRBJ2-1, reads DAMVIQNPRYQVTQFGKPVTLSCSQTLNHNVMYWYQQKSSQAPKLLFHYYDKDFNNEADTPDNFQSRRPNTSFCFLDIRSPGLGDTAMYLCATSRGGIAEQFFGPGTRLTVL.

The rearrangement links TRBV6-2 or TRBV6-3 to TRBJ2-5, with no clear D. Trimming pared 7 bases from V and 2 bases from J, leaving 14 bases between. Germline assignment: CDR1 MNHEY and CDR2 SVGEGT. There are 14 residues in the CDR3. CDR3 amino acids: CASTHFRGQETQYF. The CDR3 DNA reads TGTGCCAGCACTCACTTCCGCGGTCAAGAGACCCAGTACTTC.